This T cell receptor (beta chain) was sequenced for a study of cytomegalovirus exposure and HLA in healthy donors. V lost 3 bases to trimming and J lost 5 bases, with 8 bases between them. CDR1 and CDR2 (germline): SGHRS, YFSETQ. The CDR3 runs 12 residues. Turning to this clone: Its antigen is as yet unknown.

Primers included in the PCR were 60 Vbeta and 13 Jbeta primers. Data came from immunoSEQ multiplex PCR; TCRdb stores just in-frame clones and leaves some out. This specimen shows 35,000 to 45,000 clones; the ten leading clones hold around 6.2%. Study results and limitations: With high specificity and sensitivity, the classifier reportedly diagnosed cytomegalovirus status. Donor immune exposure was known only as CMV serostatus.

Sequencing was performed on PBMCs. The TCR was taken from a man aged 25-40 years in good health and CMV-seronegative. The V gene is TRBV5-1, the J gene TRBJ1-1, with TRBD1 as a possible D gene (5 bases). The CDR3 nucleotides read TGCGCCAGCAGCTCCGGGGGGACTGAAGCTTTCTTT. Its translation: CASSSGGTEAFF. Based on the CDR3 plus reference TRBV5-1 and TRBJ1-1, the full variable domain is KAGVTQTPRYLIKTRGQQVTLSCSPISGHRSVSWYQQTPGQGLQFLFEYFSETQRNKGNFPGRFSGRQFSNSRSEMNVSTLELGDSALYLCASSSGGTEAFFGQGTRLTVV.